A single sample is the source of the 29 T cell receptor beta chains below, sequenced in a study of CD8 T cells in Susac syndrome. RNA was extracted with the RNeasy kit, and a quantity of roughly 0.5 to 1 ug was reverse transcribed using random hexamers. TCRdb reprocessed the immunoSEQ multiplex PCR reads with MiXCR, giving one entry per CDR3 protein. The data contain hundreds of thousands of distinct CDR3 sequences, 75% to 90% of them singletons. Material for sequencing was CD8+ T cells from PBMCs. The source is a human donor with multiple sclerosis.

The chain employs TRBV28 and TRBJ1-2; D not certain. There are 15 residues in the CDR3. Germline V CDR1 and CDR2: MDHEN, SYDVKM. V lost 1 base to trimming and J lost 0 bases, with 9 bases between them. Written as DNA, the CDR3 is TGTGCCAGCAGTTTATCGCGGACCGCTAACTATGGCTACACCTTC. Residues: CASSLSRTANYGYTF.

V is TRBV6-2 or TRBV6-3 and J is TRBJ2-2, with D uncertain. This CDR3 has 14 amino acids. The germline V gene encodes CDR1 MNHEY and CDR2 SVGEGT. V dropped 0 bases and J dropped 5 bases, with 7 bases sitting between them. This CDR3 is CASSYSMGTGELFF. In nucleotides, the CDR3 is TGTGCCAGCAGTTACTCGATGGGAACCGGGGAGCTGTTTTTT.

This clonotype was found once. V gene TRBV7-9 combines with J gene TRBJ1-3; D is possibly TRBD1 (5 bases). The V end was cut by 10 bases, the J end by 5 bases, with 21 bases between. The V gene's germline CDR1 is SEHNR and CDR2 FQNEAQ (reference sequence). The CDR3 totals 15 residues. CDR3 DNA: TGTGCCACCCTCCCTTTGGGGGACGAGAGAAACACCATATATTTT. As protein: CATLPLGDERNTIYF. The full variable domain, with the rest looked up from reference TRBV7-9 and TRBJ1-3, is DTGVSQNPRHKITKRGQNVTFRCDPISEHNRLYWYRQTLGQGPEFLTYFQNEAQLEKSRLLSDRFSAERPKGSFSTLEIQRTEQGDSAMYLCATLPLGDERNTIYFGEGSWLTVV.

The table lists this clonotype with a count of one. J is TRBJ1-2 and V is TRBV27, with unresolved D. CDR3 length: 12 amino acids. From germline, CDR1 is MNHEY and CDR2 SMNVEV (reference sequence). V was shortened by 10 bases and J by 6 bases, with 15 bases between the two germline ends. CDR3 nucleotide sequence: TGTGCCACCCGAACAGCGCTTGATGGCTACACCTTC. Translated: CATRTALDGYTF.

The J gene is TRBJ2-2, the V gene TRBV5-4; tentative D call: TRBD2 (5 bases). V gave up 4 bases and J gave up 7 bases, with 11 bases separating them. The CDR3 is 13 residues long. Per the germline V gene, CDR1 is SGHNT and CDR2 is YYREEE (reference sequence). Written as DNA, the CDR3 is TGTGCCAGCAGCCCGGACTCGGGCGGGGAGCTGTTTTTT. Protein sequence: CASSPDSGGELFF.

The genes are TRBV30 and TRBJ2-1, with 10 bases fitting TRBD2. This CDR3 is 15 amino acids long. V dropped 2 bases and J dropped 6; count of bases not matched to a gene: 7. Germline V gives CDR1 GTSNPN, CDR2 SVGIG (reference sequence). The CDR3 spells CAWSITSGAGNEQFF. The CDR3, as DNA: TGTGCCTGGAGTATTACTAGCGGGGCGGGCAATGAGCAGTTCTTC.

This rearrangement joins TRBV15 to TRBJ2-1; TRBD1 aligns across 8 bases. V was pared by 2 bases and J by 5 bases, with 11 bases of the junction left unmatched. The CDR3 is made up of 17 amino acids. Germline V CDR1 and CDR2: LNHNV, YYDKDF (reference sequence). The CDR3 DNA reads TGTGCCACCAGCAGACTAGGGACAGGAATATCAAACAATGAGCAGTTCTTC. It specifies CATSRLGTGISNNEQFF.

V is TRBV7-9 and J is TRBJ1-4; weak D call: TRBD1 (5 bases). The CDR3 totals 13 residues. Trimming cost V 5 bases and J 7 bases, with 11 bases left between them. Germline V gene sequence: CDR1 SEHNR, CDR2 FQNEAQ (reference sequence). The CDR3 region has the DNA TGTGCCAGCAGCCATAGCGGGGGTGAAAAACTGTTTTTT. Its translation is CASSHSGGEKLFF. Looking up the rest from reference TRBV7-9 and TRBJ1-4 gives the full variable domain: DTGVSQNPRHKITKRGQNVTFRCDPISEHNRLYWYRQTLGQGPEFLTYFQNEAQLEKSRLLSDRFSAERPKGSFSTLEIQRTEQGDSAMYLCASSHSGGEKLFFGSGTQLSVL.

J is TRBJ2-1 and V is TRBV21-1. TRBV21-1 is marked as a pseudogene. This CDR3 region has 12 residues. The CDR3 loop is CASSKDDIEQFF. Written as DNA, the CDR3 is TGTGCCAGCAGCAAAGACGATATTGAGCAGTTCTTC.

The J gene is TRBJ2-3, the V gene TRBV3-1; maybe TRBD2 (6 bases). There are 16 residues in the CDR3. Per the germline V gene, CDR1 is LGHDT and CDR2 is YNNKEL (reference sequence). V shed 6 bases and J shed 2 bases, with 18 bases lying between them. CDR3 bases: TGTGCCAGCAGTCCCGGTGGAGGGCCTAACACAGATACGCAGTATTTT. Translating it yields CASSPGGGPNTDTQYF.

This clonotype was observed once. This chain connects TRBV29-1 to TRBJ1-4; possible D gene TRBD1, 5 bases. The CDR3 runs 11 residues. The V gene's germline CDR1 is SQVTM and CDR2 ANQGSEA. Trimming pared 5 bases from V and 8 bases from J, leaving 9 bases between. Here the CDR3 reads CSVPGAEKLFF. The DNA for the CDR3 is TGCAGCGTTCCCGGGGCCGAAAAACTGTTTTTT.

This sequence joins TRBV4-2 and TRBJ2-5; 12 nucleotides line up with TRBD2. V shed 1 base, J shed 5 bases, and the junction held 11 bases outside the gene matches. This CDR3 is 18 amino acids long. CDR1 and CDR2 from the germline V gene are LGHNA and YNFKEQ. The CDR3 bases are TGTGCCAGCAGCCAAGCGTTACTAGCGGGAGGCGCGGATGAGACCCAGTACTTC. Amino acids: CASSQALLAGGADETQYF.

The chain recombines TRBV3-1 with TRBJ2-7; D may be TRBD2 (5 bases). V lost 8 bases and J lost 4, with 21 bases in between. CDR3 size: 15 residues. Germline values: CDR1 LGHDT, CDR2 YNNKEL (reference sequence). CDR3 bases: TGTGCCAGCGATACCGTGGAGGCTGGTAGATACGAGCAGTACTTC. Amino acid sequence: CASDTVEAGRYEQYF.

The chain uses TRBV6-1 and TRBJ2-3; D is undetermined. This CDR3 comprises 14 residues. Per the germline V gene, CDR1 is MNHNS and CDR2 is SASEGT. V dropped 1 base and J dropped 4 bases, with 9 bases sitting between them. CDR3 loop: CASSEGILSDTQYF. DNA for the CDR3: TGTGCCAGCAGTGAAGGGATTCTTTCAGATACGCAGTATTTT.

The J gene is TRBJ2-5, the V gene TRBV15, with TRBD2 identical over 8 bases. Looked up from germline, CDR1 is LNHNV and CDR2 is YYDKDF (reference sequence). The J segment lost 5 bases and the V segment lost 5 bases, leaving 10 bases of the junction unmatched. The CDR3 contains 15 residues. CDR3 region: CATSPLGGAGETQYF. The CDR3 nucleotides read TGTGCCACCAGCCCCCTCGGGGGGGCAGGGGAGACCCAGTACTTC. The variable domain in full, completed from reference TRBV15 and TRBJ2-5, reads DAMVIQNPRYQVTQFGKPVTLSCSQTLNHNVMYWYQQKSSQAPKLLFHYYDKDFNNEADTPDNFQSRRPNTSFCFLDIRSPGLGDTAMYLCATSPLGGAGETQYFGPGTRLLVL.

This chain joins TRBV14 and TRBJ1-2, with no clear D. Trimming removed 4 bases from V and 4 bases from J, with 10 bases in between. CDR1 is SGHDN, CDR2 FVKESK, per germline. CDR3 length: 13 amino acids. The CDR3 nucleotides are TGTGCCAGCAGCCTACTGGACCTCTATGGCTACACCTTC. This encodes CASSLLDLYGYTF.

The gene calls are TRBV5-1 and TRBJ2-1; D possibly corresponds to TRBD1 (6 bases). The CDR3 has 16 amino acids. Germline V CDR1 and CDR2: SGHRS, YFSETQ. V gave up 0 bases and J gave up 5 bases, with 15 bases separating them. This CDR3 reads CASSLGSGTNNNEQFF. The CDR3 nucleotides read TGCGCCAGCAGCTTGGGGTCCGGGACAAACAACAATGAGCAGTTCTTC.

CDR3 loop: CATFTTGEGNSGYTF. The CDR3 coding sequence is TGTGCAACCTTCACTACAGGGGAGGGTAACAGTGGCTACACCTTC. V usage is TRBV19 and J usage is TRBJ1-2; 7 nucleotides agree with TRBD1. CDR1 LNHDA and CDR2 SQIVND come from the germline V gene (reference sequence). The CDR3 length is 15 residues.

The DNA for the CDR3 is TGTGCCAGCAGTTTTTCGACGGACACCGGGGAGCTGTTTTTT. It encodes CASSFSTDTGELFF. The chain uses TRBV6-1 and TRBJ2-2; D is uncertain. Germline CDR1 MNHNS, CDR2 SASEGT. The CDR3 totals 14 residues. Trimming took off 5 bases at V and 3 bases at J, with 10 bases between the two ends.

This clonotype was observed a single time. The genes are TRBV19 and TRBJ2-1; 9 nucleotides line up with TRBD1. Germline V gene data show CDR1 as LNHDA and CDR2 as SQIVND (reference sequence). Losses at the gene ends were 5 bases for V and 4 bases for J; bases not matched to a gene: 12. The CDR3 totals 17 residues. CDR3 amino acids: CASSPRLGQGRYNEQFF. The CDR3 region has the DNA TGTGCCAGTAGTCCACGCCTCGGACAGGGGAGATACAATGAGCAGTTCTTC.

The chain carries TRBV13 and TRBJ2-7, with D perhaps TRBD2 (5 bases). V lost 5 bases, J lost 7 bases, and 12 bases lay in between. Germline assignment: CDR1 PRHDT and CDR2 FYEKMQ (reference sequence). The CDR3 is made up of 12 amino acids. In DNA, the CDR3 is TGTGCCAGCAGCACCTCGACGGGGGAGCAGTACTTC. It yields the protein CASSTSTGEQYF.

This chain connects TRBV7-2 to TRBJ2-7; TRBD2 might be the D (5 bases). The CDR3 extends over 16 amino acids. Trimming shortened V by 5 bases and J by 0 bases, and 17 bases separated the two germline ends. Germline V CDR1 and CDR2: SGHTA, FQGNSA. The CDR3 DNA reads TGTGCCAGCAGCCCAGGCCCCAGCGGCCGCTCCTACGAGCAGTACTTC. This codes for CASSPGPSGRSYEQYF. Filled out from reference TRBV7-2 and TRBJ2-7, the complete variable domain reads GAGVSQSPSNKVTEKGKDVELRCDPISGHTALYWYRQSLGQGLEFLIYFQGNSAPDKSGLPSDRFSAERTGGSVSTLTIQRTQQEDSAVYLCASSPGPSGRSYEQYFGPGTRLTVT.

The V and J genes are TRBV10-3 and TRBJ1-1; D unresolved. The germline CDR1 and CDR2 sequences are ENHRY and SYGVKD. The CDR3 contains 13 residues. Deletions cut 7 bases from V and 1 base from J, with 10 bases between. CDR3 nucleotides: TGTGCCATCACACCCCTCCAGAACACTGAAGCTTTCTTT. Protein sequence: CAITPLQNTEAFF.

V and J are TRBV7-9 and TRBJ2-7, with 8 bases aligning to TRBD2. The J segment lost 6 bases and the V segment lost 3 bases, leaving 7 bases of the junction unmatched. In germline, CDR1 is SEHNR, CDR2 FQNEAQ (reference sequence). The CDR3 extends over 14 amino acids. CDR3 bases: TGTGCCAGCAGCTTGGACTGGACTAGCTCCGAGCAGTACTTC. It encodes CASSLDWTSSEQYF.

The CDR3 DNA reads as TGTGCCTGGAGTGGCCCAGGGACAGGAGGGAGCTACGAGCAGTACTTC. Translated: CAWSGPGTGGSYEQYF. The chain uses TRBV30 and TRBJ2-7, with 8 bases that match TRBD1. V gave up 1 base and J gave up 3 bases; unmatched junction bases: 11. The CDR3 runs 16 residues. CDR1 GTSNPN and CDR2 SVGIG come from the germline V gene (reference sequence).

V usage is TRBV11-1 and J usage is TRBJ2-1; D uncertain. Germline V gene lookup returns CDR1 SGHAT and CDR2 FQDESV (reference sequence). Trimming removed 5 bases at V and 6 bases at J, with 5 bases between. CDR3 length: 11 amino acids. As DNA, the CDR3 is TGTGCCAGCAGCCGCCTCAATGAGCAGTTCTTC. Amino acid sequence: CASSRLNEQFF.

This rearrangement joins TRBV11-3 to TRBJ1-6; tentatively, D is TRBD1 (6 bases). The CDR3 runs to 13 residues. Trimming cost V 5 bases and J 10 bases, with 12 bases left between them. CDR1 and CDR2 from the germline V gene are SGHNT and YENEEA. CDR3 loop: CASSTGHLSPLHF. CDR3 nucleotides: TGTGCCAGCAGCACGGGACATCTCTCACCCCTCCACTTT.

This chain uses TRBV7-2 with TRBJ2-3; 9 nucleotides line up with TRBD2. The CDR3 consists of 17 residues. Germline V gene data show CDR1 as SGHTA and CDR2 as FQGNSA. V lost 8 bases and J lost 1; bases outside the gene matches: 13. The CDR3 sequence is CASDEVAGAKGTDTQYF. CDR3 coding DNA: TGTGCCAGCGACGAGGTAGCGGGGGCAAAGGGCACAGATACGCAGTATTTT.

In this sample, this clonotype turned up once. The V and J genes are TRBV9 and TRBJ2-3; D is uncertain. Germline V gene data show CDR1 as SGDLS and CDR2 as YYNGEE. The CDR3 sequence is 13 residues long. The V end lost 3 bases, the J end lost 4 bases, and 9 bases lay between the germline ends. The CDR3 sequence is CASSANPSDTQYF. The CDR3 DNA reads as TGTGCCAGCAGCGCCAACCCTTCAGATACGCAGTATTTT.